The 10 T cell receptor beta chains below were found in one sample sequenced in a study of cytomegalovirus exposure and HLA in healthy donors. The PCR used 60 Vbeta and 13 Jbeta primers. TCRdb's copy holds only in-frame clones and misses some; the assay was immunoSEQ multiplex PCR. The table lists 130,000 or so clones, around four fifths of them singletons. The sequenced sample consisted of PBMCs. The receptors here all came from a man aged 30-40 years in good health and CMV-seronegative.

Worth noting for this clone: An end of the junction does not agree with germline; a read error may underlie this. The CDR3, as DNA: TGTGCTAGCAGCTTAACGGGACTCCAAGAGACCCAGTACTTC. Translated: CASSLTGLQETQYF. The chain couples TRBV7-7 to TRBJ2-5, with a tentative D call TRBD2 (6 bases). Germline-derived CDR1 and CDR2 are SSHAT and FNYEAQ (reference sequence). The CDR3 has 14 residues.

This chain connects TRBV7-9 to TRBJ2-7; maybe TRBD1 (6 bases). Germline-derived CDR1 and CDR2 are SEHNR and FQNEAQ (reference sequence). V was cut by 10 bases and J by 5 bases, with 21 bases left in between. This CDR3 is built from 14 residues. The chain's CDR3 is CAIPLGAGSDEQYF. Written as DNA, the CDR3 is TGTGCCATCCCCTTGGGGGCAGGGTCCGACGAGCAGTACTTC.

V usage is TRBV5-1 and J usage is TRBJ2-1; D ambiguous. V gave up 1 base and J gave up 10 bases, with 12 bases separating them. Germline V gene sequence: CDR1 SGHRS, CDR2 YFSETQ. This CDR3 is 13 amino acids long. In DNA form, the CDR3 reads TGCGCCAGCAGCTTGTTTCCAGCGCAAGAGCAGTTCTTC. It is translated as CASSLFPAQEQFF.

CDR3 DNA: TGTGCCAGCTCCCCGGACAGTAACCGCTACACCTTC. Translated: CASSPDSNRYTF. The chain recombines TRBV18 with TRBJ1-2; D possibly corresponds to TRBD1 (6 bases). Germline CDR1 and CDR2: KGHSH and LQKENI. With 6 bases removed from V and 9 bases from J, the gap between germline ends came to 14 bases. CDR3 size: 12 residues. Full variable domain (missing parts from reference TRBV18 and TRBJ1-2): NAGVMQNPRHLVRRRGQEARLRCSPMKGHSHVYWYRQLPEEGLKFMVYLQKENIIDESGMPKERFSAEFPKEGPSILRIQQVVRGDSAAYFCASSPDSNRYTFGSGTRLTVV.

This clone was observed a few times. The chain combines TRBV19 with TRBJ1-5, with D unclear. The CDR3 has 13 amino acids. Germline assignment: CDR1 LNHDA and CDR2 SQIVND (reference sequence). Trimming pared 5 bases from V and 7 bases from J, leaving 12 bases between. CDR3 coding DNA: TGTGCCAGTAGTGTCCGGGAGCGGCAGCCCCAGCATTTT. Translated: CASSVRERQPQHF.

The chain carries TRBV9 and TRBJ2-2; D may be TRBD1 (5 bases). CDR3 length: 18 amino acids. V lost 2 bases, J lost 0 bases, and 17 bases lay in between. Germline CDR1 and CDR2: SGDLS and YYNGEE. Here the CDR3 DNA reads TGTGCCAGCAGCGTTTATATGGGGCCGGGTCCGAACACCGGGGAGCTGTTTTTT. Amino acids: CASSVYMGPGPNTGELFF.

This clone was seen only once. This chain links TRBV6-5 with TRBJ2-7; D is perhaps TRBD2 (6 bases). The ends were cut back, 4 bases at V and 1 base at J, with 14 bases in the middle. The germline CDR1 and CDR2 sequences are MNHEY and SVGAGI. The CDR3 has 15 amino acids. CDR3 loop: CASSSRPGRSYEQYF. CDR3 coding DNA: TGTGCCAGCAGTTCGAGGCCAGGGAGGTCCTACGAGCAGTACTTC.

The chain has TRBV28 and TRBJ2-7; 10 bases are shared with TRBD2. This CDR3 comprises 15 residues. With V trimmed by 10 bases and J by 0 bases, 9 bases remained unmatched. Germline CDR1 reads MDHEN; CDR2 reads SYDVKM. The CDR3 nucleotides are TGTGCCACCACCGTAGCGGGGGGCAGCTCCTACGAGCAGTACTTC. Residues: CATTVAGGSSYEQYF.

The chain uses TRBV5-1 and TRBJ2-1; 9 bases align to TRBD2. J lost 5 bases, V lost 0 bases, and 6 bases had no gene match. This CDR3 comprises 16 residues. Germline V lookup: CDR1 SGHRS, CDR2 YFSETQ. The CDR3 loop is CASSLAPSGDHNEQFF. The CDR3 DNA follows: TGCGCCAGCAGCTTGGCCCCTAGCGGGGACCACAATGAGCAGTTCTTC.

The genes are TRBV2 and TRBJ1-3, with 7 bases lining up with TRBD1. The germline CDR1 and CDR2 sequences are SNHLY and FYNNEI. J lost 0 bases, V lost 6 bases, and 5 bases had no gene match. This CDR3 spans 15 amino acids. The CDR3 spells CASRWDSSSGNTIYF. As DNA, the CDR3 is TGTGCCAGCAGGTGGGACAGCTCCTCTGGAAACACCATATATTTT. The variable domain in full, with the rest retrieved from reference TRBV2 and TRBJ1-3, is EPEVTQTPSHQVTQMGQEVILRCVPISNHLYFYWYRQILGQKVEFLVSFYNNEISEKSEIFDDQFSVERPDGSNFTLKIRSTKLEDSAMYFCASRWDSSSGNTIYFGEGSWLTVV.